Below, one TCR beta chain is given with its context. Deletions cut 10 bases from V and 0 bases from J, with 9 bases between. This CDR3 has 13 amino acids. The germline CDR1 and CDR2 sequences are MNHEY and SVGAGI. This specimen comes from a study of blood T cell repertoires in COVID-19. Study-level background: From the United States, Italy and Spain came samples of acute and convalescent COVID-19. From T cells, B-cell-depleted T cells, or PBMCs came the material, which was cDNA or gDNA.

In the authors' workflow: Amplification of reference gene primers provided the estimated nucleated cell counts. Profiling relied on immunoSEQ multiplex PCR, and the TCRdb table lists in-frame clones only, not all of them. V, J and clone size are those of that table, while D and trimming were read from the DNA. The table shows about 88,000 clones, with around 85% occurring only once. The receptor was derived from an older woman with acute or convalescent COVID-19. The sample was peripheral blood. V usage is TRBV6-5 and J usage is TRBJ2-2; weak D call: TRBD1 (5 bases). DNA of the CDR3: TGTGCCACCGGACAAACGAACACCGGGGAGCTGTTTTTT. Translation: CATGQTNTGELFF.